The T cell receptor beta chain under discussion was sequenced for a study of blood T cell repertoires in COVID-19. At the level of the study: From the United States, Italy and Spain came samples of acute and convalescent COVID-19. Nucleic acid was either cDNA or gDNA, and it came from T cells, B-cell-depleted T cells, or PBMCs.

The germline V gene encodes CDR1 SGHVS and CDR2 FNYEAQ. This CDR3 comprises 16 residues. Trimming removed 5 bases from V and 5 bases from J, with 18 bases in between. Authors' analysis steps: Reference gene primers were amplified, and this amplification served to estimate nucleated cell counts. Sequenced by immunoSEQ multiplex PCR; TCRdb stores in-frame clones only, minus some. The D gene and trimming were derived from the DNA, and the V and J assignments and clone size from that table. This table has roughly 60,000 clones, over 75% appearing once. The TCR comes from a man aged 80 or over with acute or convalescent COVID-19. V usage is TRBV7-6 and J usage is TRBJ1-4; no reliable D call. Material: peripheral blood. DNA for the CDR3: TGTGCCAGCAGCCGGCAGGAGAGCGGTACGAATGAAAAACTGTTTTTT. Translated: CASSRQESGTNEKLFF. Full variable domain (missing parts from reference TRBV7-6 and TRBJ1-4): GAGVSQSPRYKVTKRGQDVALRCDPISGHVSLYWYRQALGQGPEFLTYFNYEAQQDKSGLPNDRFSAERPEGSISTLTIQRTEQRDSAMYRCASSRQESGTNEKLFFGSGTQLSVL.